This T cell receptor beta chain was sequenced in a study of blood T cell repertoires in COVID-19 (dated by TCRdb to about 2020). For context, the study as a whole: Samples covering the acute and convalescent phases of COVID-19 were provided by collaborators in the United States, Italy and Spain. The material from the prospective study consisted of cDNA or gDNA derived from T cells, B-cell-depleted T cells, or PBMCs. The repertoires were made available in a free public database intended to serve as a resource for research on the immune response to SARS-CoV-2. A de-identified subject ID, COVID-19 status, age in years and sex were almost always included in the sample metadata. Samples were obtained from the ongoing ImmuneRACE study (first 160 participants) and from 1,200 or so subjects provided by 6 global collaborators. Where available, HLA class I and class II types were taken from metadata supplied by the sample provider and were not determined by assay-based typing. Deeply sampled blood TCRbeta repertoires from subjects exposed to, actively infected with, or recovered from COVID-19 were included in the dataset. What the research found in general, with its limitations: Clinical and demographic metadata were provided uncurated, with the amount varying by source and participant.

Of note for this clone: What antigen it recognizes has not been identified. No qualities accompany the bases; no much larger clone lies one base away.

The collaborating institutions used their own protocols to collect whole blood in K2EDTA tubes. Collaborator samples were shipped for TCRbeta analysis as frozen whole blood, isolated PBMCs, or DNA extracted from either sample type. TCRbeta CDR3 regions were amplified from genomic DNA using the immunoSEQ Assay, a bias-controlled multiplex PCR. As for the original processing: The number of nucleated cells in each sample was estimated from the amplification of reference gene primers within the assay. To quantify the absolute abundance of each unique TCRbeta CDR3 rearrangement, sequence reads were collapsed and filtered. For each sample, productive Simpson clonality was calculated by taking the square root of Simpson's diversity index across productive rearrangements. This immuneACCESS table, as held by TCRdb, lists in-frame sequences with V and J called but not all clones. Of the missing ones, under half trace to an unresolved V gene in checked studies; the others have no known cause. That table furnishes V, J and clone size, whereas the DNA furnished D and trimming. This sample comprises approximately 190,000 clones, under 90% of them detected only once. The biggest ten clones account for around 6.9% of the sample.

Counted from cysteine to phenylalanine, this CDR3 has 13 amino acids. Here the CDR3 DNA is all that survives: 39 bases in frame from base 1. According to the germline V gene (reference sequence), CDR1 reads LNHDA and CDR2 reads SQIVND. V loses 7 bases, J loses 4 bases, and the germline ends lie 13 bases apart. The material sequenced was peripheral blood. The V gene is TRBV19 and the J gene is TRBJ1-2; the D gene is possibly TRBD1, with 6 bases matching. This sequence was found in a man aged 55 to 70 with acute or convalescent COVID-19. The nucleotide sequence is given as TGTGCCAGTACCCTCTTGACAGGCTATGGCTACACCTTC. The encoded protein is CASTLLTGYGYTF.